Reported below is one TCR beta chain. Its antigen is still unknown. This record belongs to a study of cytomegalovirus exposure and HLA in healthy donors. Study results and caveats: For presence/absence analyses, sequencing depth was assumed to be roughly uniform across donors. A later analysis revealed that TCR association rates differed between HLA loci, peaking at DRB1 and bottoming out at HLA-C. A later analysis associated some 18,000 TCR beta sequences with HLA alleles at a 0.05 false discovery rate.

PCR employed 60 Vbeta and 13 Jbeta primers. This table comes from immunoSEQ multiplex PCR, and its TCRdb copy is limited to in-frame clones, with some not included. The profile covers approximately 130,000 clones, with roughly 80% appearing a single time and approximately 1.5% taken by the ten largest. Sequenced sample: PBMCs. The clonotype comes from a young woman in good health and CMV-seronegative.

Written as DNA, the CDR3 is TGTGCTAGTGGTTCCCAGGGGGCCTTATTTCAGCCCCAGCATTTT. Amino acids: CASGSQGALFQPQHF. V is TRBV12-5 and J is TRBJ1-5, with TRBD1 matching 8 bases. The germline V gene encodes CDR1 LGHNT and CDR2 FRNRAP. V was clipped by 4 bases and J by 6 bases; unmatched bases: 8. CDR3 length: 15 amino acids.